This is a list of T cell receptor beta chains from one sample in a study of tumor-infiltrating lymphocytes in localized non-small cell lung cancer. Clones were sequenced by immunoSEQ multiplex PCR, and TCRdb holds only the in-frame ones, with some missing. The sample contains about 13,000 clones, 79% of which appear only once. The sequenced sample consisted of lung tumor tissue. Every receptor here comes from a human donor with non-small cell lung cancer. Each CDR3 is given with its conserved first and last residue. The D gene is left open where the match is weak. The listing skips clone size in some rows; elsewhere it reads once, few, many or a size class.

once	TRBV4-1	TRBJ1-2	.	CASSQGQVYHF	TGCGCCAGCAGCCAAGGACAGGTTTACCACTTC
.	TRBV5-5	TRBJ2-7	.	CASSWTAGVKTYEQYF	TGTGCCAGCAGCTGGACAGCCGGGGTAAAAACCTACGAGCAGTACTTC
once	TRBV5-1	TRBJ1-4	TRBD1	CASSWTGQGTEKLFF	TGCGCCAGCAGCTGGACGGGACAGGGGACTGAAAAACTGTTTTTT
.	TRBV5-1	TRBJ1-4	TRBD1	CASSLVGQESEKLFF	TGCGCCAGCAGCTTGGTGGGACAGGAAAGTGAAAAACTGTTTTTT
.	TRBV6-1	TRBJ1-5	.	CASSEAQGQPQHF	TGTGCCAGCAGTGAAGCGCAAGGACAGCCCCAGCATTTT
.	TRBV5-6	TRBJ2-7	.	CASSLNAEQYF	TGTGCCAGCAGCTTGAACGCTGAGCAGTACTTC
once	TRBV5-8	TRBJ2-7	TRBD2	CASSSKSGLAGNMGYEQYF	TGTGCCAGCAGCTCAAAGTCGGGACTAGCGGGAAATATGGGCTACGAGCAGTACTTC
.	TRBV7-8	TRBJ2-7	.	CASSLPGVEQYF	TGTGCCAGCAGCTTGCCAGGAGTCGAGCAGTACTTC
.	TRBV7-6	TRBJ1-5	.	CASSRGGSNQPQHF	TGTGCCAGCAGCCGAGGGGGAAGCAATCAGCCCCAGCATTTT
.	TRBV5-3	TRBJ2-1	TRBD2	CARSLGTSGHNEQFF	TGTGCCAGAAGCTTGGGGACTAGCGGGCACAATGAGCAGTTCTTC
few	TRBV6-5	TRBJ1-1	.	CASRYRQQGAEAFF	TGTGCCAGCAGATACAGGCAACAGGGCGCTGAAGCTTTCTTT
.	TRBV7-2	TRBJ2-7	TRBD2	CASSLVGGLAGAPSYEQYF	TGTGCCAGCAGCTTAGTAGGGGGCCTAGCGGGAGCCCCTTCCTACGAGCAGTACTTC
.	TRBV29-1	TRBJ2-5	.	CSVEPNRGETQYF	TGCAGCGTTGAACCGAATAGGGGAGAGACCCAGTACTTC
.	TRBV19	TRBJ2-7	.	CASSILGAYEQYF	TGTGCCAGTAGTATTCTGGGGGCCTACGAGCAGTACTTC
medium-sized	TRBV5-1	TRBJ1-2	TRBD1	CASSQGDRNDYTF	TGCGCCAGCAGCCAAGGGGACAGGAACGACTACACCTTC
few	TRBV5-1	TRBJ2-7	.	CASSLGWGGSEQYF	TGCGCCAGCAGCTTGGGTTGGGGTGGGAGCGAGCAGTACTTC
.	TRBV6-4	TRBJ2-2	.	CASRGDGGFGELFF	TGTGCCAGCAGGGGAGATGGCGGGTTCGGGGAGCTGTTTTTT
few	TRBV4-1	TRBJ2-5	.	CASSQGNYNQETQYF	TGCGCCAGCAGCCAAGGGAACTATAACCAAGAGACCCAGTACTTC
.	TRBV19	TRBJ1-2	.	CATLYAEGAGYTF	TGTGCCACCCTTTACGCGGAAGGCGCTGGCTACACCTTC
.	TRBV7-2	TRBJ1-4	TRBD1	CASSPGQGGFGNEKLFF	TGTGCCAGCAGCCCAGGACAGGGTGGTTTCGGCAACGAAAAACTGTTTTTT
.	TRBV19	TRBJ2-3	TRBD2	CASRRGVASTDTQYF	TGTGCCAGTAGGCGGGGGGTCGCTAGCACAGATACGCAGTATTTT
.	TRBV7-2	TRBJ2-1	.	CASNQLGSSYNEQFF	TGTGCCAGCAACCAACTCGGGAGCTCCTACAATGAGCAGTTCTTC
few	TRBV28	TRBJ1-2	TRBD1	CASSSGQKGYTF	TGTGCCAGCAGTTCGGGACAGAAGGGCTACACCTTC
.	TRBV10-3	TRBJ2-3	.	CAISVADGWQTQYF	TGTGCCATCAGTGTAGCGGACGGTTGGCAGACGCAGTATTTT
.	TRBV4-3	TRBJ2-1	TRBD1	CASSQDGQGGGYNEQFF	TGCGCCAGCAGCCAAGACGGACAGGGTGGCGGTTACAATGAGCAGTTCTTC
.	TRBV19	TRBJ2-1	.	CASSQFSVGGSSYNEQFF	TGTGCCAGTAGCCAATTTTCCGTGGGCGGTAGCTCCTACAATGAGCAGTTCTTC
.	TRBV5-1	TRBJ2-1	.	CASSLESAGYDNEQFF	TGCGCCAGCAGCTTGGAGTCGGCGGGATATGACAATGAGCAGTTCTTC
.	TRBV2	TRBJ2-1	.	CASRAEGGLWDEQFF	TGTGCCAGCAGGGCCGAGGGGGGGCTCTGGGATGAGCAGTTCTTC
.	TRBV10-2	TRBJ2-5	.	CASSENTGETQYF	TGCGCCAGCAGTGAGAACACCGGGGAGACCCAGTACTTC
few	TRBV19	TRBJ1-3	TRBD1	CASRITGGRLGNTIYF	TGTGCCAGTAGGATTACAGGGGGAAGACTTGGAAACACCATATATTTT
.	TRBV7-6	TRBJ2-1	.	CASSFKSETYNEQFF	TGTGCCAGCAGCTTTAAGAGCGAAACCTACAATGAGCAGTTCTTC
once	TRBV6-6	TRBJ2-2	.	CASSYDRSGELFF	TGTGCCAGCAGTTACGATCGGAGCGGGGAGCTGTTTTTT
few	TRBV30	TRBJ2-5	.	CAWRHQETQYF	TGTGCCTGGAGACACCAAGAGACCCAGTACTTC
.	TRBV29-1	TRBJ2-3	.	CSVSSREGGDTQYF	TGCAGCGTTTCAAGCAGAGAGGGGGGAGATACGCAGTATTTT
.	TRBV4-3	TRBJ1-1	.	CASSQERASTEAFF	TGCGCCAGCAGCCAAGAGAGGGCGTCCACTGAAGCTTTCTTT
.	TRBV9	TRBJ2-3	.	CASSVAGRTDTQYF	TGTGCCAGCAGCGTAGCGGGGCGCACAGATACGCAGTATTTT
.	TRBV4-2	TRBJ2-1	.	CASSLAQGGNEQFF	TGTGCCAGCAGCCTCGCCCAGGGGGGGAATGAGCAGTTCTTC